The present T cell receptor (beta chain) was sequenced within a study of neurological immune-mediated disorders. V lost 6 bases and J lost 2, with 18 bases in between. The CDR3 is 15 amino acids. Germline assignment: CDR1 SGHRS and CDR2 YFSETQ. Study findings and constraints: HTLV-1-associated myelopathy ranked highest for TCR clonal expansion and multiple sclerosis lowest, beneath healthy controls. Across subjects, expanded clones had no CDR3 amino acid sequences in common, pointing to private repertoires in all groups. When grouped phylogenetically, the repertoires of 18 of the 34 multiple sclerosis patients fell together in one related-CDR3 cluster, which is a possible signature.

Each TCR transcript was tagged with a 10-nucleotide random UMI during 5'RACE. TCRdb redid the calling of the 5' RACE reads with MiXCR, one entry per CDR3 protein. Of under 70,000 distinct CDR3 sequences listed, under 4.5% were seen once; the top ten hold around 3.3%. This clonotype occurred a few times. Its target is not known. A read error may explain this, as a much larger clone is one base away. Sequenced: PBMCs. This receptor was obtained from a woman aged 25 to 39 with multiple sclerosis. This chain links TRBV5-1 with TRBJ2-7; the D gene could be TRBD1 or TRBD2 (5 bases each). The CDR3 DNA reads as TGCGCCAGCATCTGGGGGACGATCGGTACCTACGAGCAGTACTTC. It encodes CASIWGTIGTYEQYF.